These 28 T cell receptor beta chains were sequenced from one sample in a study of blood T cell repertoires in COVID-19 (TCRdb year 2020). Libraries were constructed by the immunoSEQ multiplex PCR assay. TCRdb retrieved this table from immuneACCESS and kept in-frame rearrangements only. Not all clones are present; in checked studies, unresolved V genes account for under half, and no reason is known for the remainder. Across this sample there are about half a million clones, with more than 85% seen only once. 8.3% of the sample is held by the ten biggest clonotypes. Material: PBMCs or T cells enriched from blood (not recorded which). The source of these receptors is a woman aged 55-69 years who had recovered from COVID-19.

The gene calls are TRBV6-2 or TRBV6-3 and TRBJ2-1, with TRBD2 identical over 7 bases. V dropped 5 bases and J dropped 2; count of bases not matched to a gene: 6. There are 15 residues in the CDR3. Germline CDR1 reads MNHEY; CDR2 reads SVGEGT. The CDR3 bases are TGTGCCAGCAGTCCCTCGGGACTACCCTACAATGAGCAGTTCTTC. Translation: CASSPSGLPYNEQFF.

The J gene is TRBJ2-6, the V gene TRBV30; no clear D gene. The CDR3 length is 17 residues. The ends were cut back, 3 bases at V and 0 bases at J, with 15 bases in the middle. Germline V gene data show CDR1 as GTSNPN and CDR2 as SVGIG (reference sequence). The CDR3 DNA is TGTGCCTGGAGCTCCCGGTTTTCCGCCTCTGGGGCCAACGTCCTGACTTTC. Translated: CAWSSRFSASGANVLTF.

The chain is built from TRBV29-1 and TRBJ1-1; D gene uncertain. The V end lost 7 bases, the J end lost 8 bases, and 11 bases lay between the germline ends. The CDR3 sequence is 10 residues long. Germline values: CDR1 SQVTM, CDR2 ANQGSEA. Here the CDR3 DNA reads TGCAGCGCCAGTAAGTCCGAAGCTTTCTTT. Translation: CSASKSEAFF.

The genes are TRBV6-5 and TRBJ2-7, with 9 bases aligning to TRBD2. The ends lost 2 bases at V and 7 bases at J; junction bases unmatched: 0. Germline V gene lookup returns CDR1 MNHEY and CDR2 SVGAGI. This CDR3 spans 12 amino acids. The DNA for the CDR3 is TGTGCCAGCAGTTACCTAGCGGGAGAGCAGTACGTC. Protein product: CASSYLAGEQYV.

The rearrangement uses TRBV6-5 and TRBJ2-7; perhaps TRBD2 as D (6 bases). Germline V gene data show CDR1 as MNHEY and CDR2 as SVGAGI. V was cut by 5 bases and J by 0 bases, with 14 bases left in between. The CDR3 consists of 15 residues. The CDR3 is CASSPGGLRSYEQYV. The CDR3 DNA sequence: TGTGCCAGCAGTCCTGGGGGGTTACGCTCCTACGAGCAGTACGTC.

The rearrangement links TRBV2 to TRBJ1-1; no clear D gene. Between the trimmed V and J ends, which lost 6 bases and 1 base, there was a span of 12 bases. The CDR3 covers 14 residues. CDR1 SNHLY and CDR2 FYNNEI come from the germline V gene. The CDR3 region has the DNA TGTGCCAGCAGCTGGGAGCGCAAGAACACTGAAGCTTTCTTT. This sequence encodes CASSWERKNTEAFF. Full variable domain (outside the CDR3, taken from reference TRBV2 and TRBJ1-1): EPEVTQTPSHQVTQMGQEVILRCVPISNHLYFYWYRQILGQKVEFLVSFYNNEISEKSEIFDDQFSVERPDGSNFTLKIRSTKLEDSAMYFCASSWERKNTEAFFGQGTRLTVV.

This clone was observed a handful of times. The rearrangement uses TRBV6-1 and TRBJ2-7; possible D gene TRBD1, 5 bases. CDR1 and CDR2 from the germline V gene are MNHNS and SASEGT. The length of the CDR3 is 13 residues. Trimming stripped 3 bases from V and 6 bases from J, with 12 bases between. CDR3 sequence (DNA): TGTGCCAGCAGTGAGGTACCCCAGGGCGAGCAGTACGTC. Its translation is CASSEVPQGEQYV.

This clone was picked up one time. The CDR3 coding sequence is TGTGCCAGCAAGTACGGGGGGGCCCCCCAAGAGACCCAGTACTTC. This codes for CASKYGGAPQETQYF. The chain recombines TRBV27 with TRBJ2-5, with 8 bases that match TRBD2. The germline V gene encodes CDR1 MNHEY and CDR2 SMNVEV (reference sequence). This CDR3 is 15 amino acids long. With 7 bases clipped from V and 1 base from J, the junction kept 8 bases outside the gene matches.

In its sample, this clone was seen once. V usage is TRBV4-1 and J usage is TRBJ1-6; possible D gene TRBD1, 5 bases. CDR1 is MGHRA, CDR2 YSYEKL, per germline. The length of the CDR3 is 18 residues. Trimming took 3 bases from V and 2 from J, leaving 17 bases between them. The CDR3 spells CASSQVTGLGTYNSPLHF. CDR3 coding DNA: TGCGCCAGCAGCCAGGTGACGGGACTCGGAACCTATAATTCACCCCTCCACTTT.

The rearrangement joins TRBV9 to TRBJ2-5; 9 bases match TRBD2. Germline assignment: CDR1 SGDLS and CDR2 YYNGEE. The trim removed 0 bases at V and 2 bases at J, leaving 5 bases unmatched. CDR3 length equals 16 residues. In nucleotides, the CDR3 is TGTGCCAGCAGCGTAGGGTTAGCGGGGGAACAAGAGACCCAGTACTTC. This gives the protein CASSVGLAGEQETQYF.

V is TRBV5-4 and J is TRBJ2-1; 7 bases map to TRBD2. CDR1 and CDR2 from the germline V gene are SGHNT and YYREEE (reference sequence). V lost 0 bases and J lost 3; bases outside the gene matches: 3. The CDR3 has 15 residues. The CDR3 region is CASSLDTGGYNEQFF. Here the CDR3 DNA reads TGTGCCAGCAGCTTGGACACGGGGGGCTACAATGAGCAGTTCTTC.

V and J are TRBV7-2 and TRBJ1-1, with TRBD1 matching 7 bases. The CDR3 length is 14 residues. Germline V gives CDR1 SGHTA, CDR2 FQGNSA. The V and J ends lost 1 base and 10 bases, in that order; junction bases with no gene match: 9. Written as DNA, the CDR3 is TGTGCCAGCAGCTTAGAGGGGGCAGGCCGAGGAGCTTTCTTT. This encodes CASSLEGAGRGAFF.

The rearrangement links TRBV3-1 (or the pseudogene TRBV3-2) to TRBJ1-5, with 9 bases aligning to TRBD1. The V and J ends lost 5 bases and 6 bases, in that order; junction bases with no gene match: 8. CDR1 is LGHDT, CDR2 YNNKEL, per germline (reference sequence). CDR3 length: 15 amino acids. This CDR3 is CASSFGGQGVQPQHF. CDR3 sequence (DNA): TGTGCCAGCAGCTTCGGGGGACAGGGAGTTCAGCCCCAGCATTTT.

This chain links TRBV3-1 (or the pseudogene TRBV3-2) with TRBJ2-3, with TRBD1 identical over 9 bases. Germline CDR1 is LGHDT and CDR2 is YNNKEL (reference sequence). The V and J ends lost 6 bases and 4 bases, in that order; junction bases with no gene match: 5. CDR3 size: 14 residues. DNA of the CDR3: TGTGCCAGCAGGCGGGACAGGGATCCAGATACGCAGTATTTT. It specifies CASRRDRDPDTQYF.

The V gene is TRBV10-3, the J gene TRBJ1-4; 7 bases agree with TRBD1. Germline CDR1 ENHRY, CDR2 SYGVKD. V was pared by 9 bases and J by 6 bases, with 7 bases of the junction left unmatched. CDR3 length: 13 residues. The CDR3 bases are TGTGCCATAAACAGGGGTGAGGATGAAAAACTGTTTTTT. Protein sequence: CAINRGEDEKLFF.

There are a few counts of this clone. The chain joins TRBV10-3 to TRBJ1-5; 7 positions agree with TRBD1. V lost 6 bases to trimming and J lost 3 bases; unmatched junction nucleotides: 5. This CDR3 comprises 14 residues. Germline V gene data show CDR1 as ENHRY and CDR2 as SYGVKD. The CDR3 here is CAIRSGTDNQPQHF. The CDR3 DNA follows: TGTGCCATCAGGTCCGGGACAGACAATCAGCCCCAGCATTTT.

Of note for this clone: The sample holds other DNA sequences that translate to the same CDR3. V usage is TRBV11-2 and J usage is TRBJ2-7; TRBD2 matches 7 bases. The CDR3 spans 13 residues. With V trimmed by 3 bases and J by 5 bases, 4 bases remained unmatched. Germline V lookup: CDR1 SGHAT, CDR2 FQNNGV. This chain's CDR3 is CASSFGGSHEQYV. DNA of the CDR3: TGTGCCAGCAGCTTCGGGGGGTCCCACGAGCAGTACGTC.

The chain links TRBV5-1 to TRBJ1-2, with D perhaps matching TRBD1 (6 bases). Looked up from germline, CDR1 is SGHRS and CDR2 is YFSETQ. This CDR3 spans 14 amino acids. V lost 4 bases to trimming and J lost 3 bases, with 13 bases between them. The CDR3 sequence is CASSRTVNDYGYTF. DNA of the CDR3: TGCGCCAGCAGCAGGACAGTTAATGACTATGGCTACACCTTC.

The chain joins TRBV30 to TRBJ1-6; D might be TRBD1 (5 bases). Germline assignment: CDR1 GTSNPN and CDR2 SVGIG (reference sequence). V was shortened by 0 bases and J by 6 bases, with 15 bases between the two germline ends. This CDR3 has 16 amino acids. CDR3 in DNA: TGTGCCTGGAGTGTACCCCCCCGGCAGGGTAATTCACCCCTCCACTTT. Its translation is CAWSVPPRQGNSPLHF.

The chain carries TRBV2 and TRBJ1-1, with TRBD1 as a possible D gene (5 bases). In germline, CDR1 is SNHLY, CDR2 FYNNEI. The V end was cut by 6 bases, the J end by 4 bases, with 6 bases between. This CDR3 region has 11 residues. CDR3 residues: CASRGLTEAFF. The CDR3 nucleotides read TGTGCCAGCAGGGGGCTCACTGAAGCTTTCTTT.

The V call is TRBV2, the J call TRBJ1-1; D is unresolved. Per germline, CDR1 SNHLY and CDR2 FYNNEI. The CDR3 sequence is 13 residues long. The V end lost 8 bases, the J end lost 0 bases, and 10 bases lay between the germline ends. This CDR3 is CASGLGVNTEAFF. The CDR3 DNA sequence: TGTGCCAGCGGCCTTGGAGTGAACACTGAAGCTTTCTTT.

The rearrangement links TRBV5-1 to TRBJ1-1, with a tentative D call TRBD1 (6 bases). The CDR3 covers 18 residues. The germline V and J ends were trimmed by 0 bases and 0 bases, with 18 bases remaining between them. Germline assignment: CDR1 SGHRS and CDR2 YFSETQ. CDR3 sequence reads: CASSLVPGVSVVNTEAFF. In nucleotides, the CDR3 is TGCGCCAGCAGCTTGGTTCCAGGGGTCAGTGTGGTGAACACTGAAGCTTTCTTT.

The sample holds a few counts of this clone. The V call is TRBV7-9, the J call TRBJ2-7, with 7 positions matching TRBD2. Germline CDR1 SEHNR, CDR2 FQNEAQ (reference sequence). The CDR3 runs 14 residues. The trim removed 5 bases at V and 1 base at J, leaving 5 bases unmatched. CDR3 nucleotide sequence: TGTGCCAGCAGCCCGCGGGGGACTTCCTACGAGCAGTACTTC. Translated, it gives CASSPRGTSYEQYF.

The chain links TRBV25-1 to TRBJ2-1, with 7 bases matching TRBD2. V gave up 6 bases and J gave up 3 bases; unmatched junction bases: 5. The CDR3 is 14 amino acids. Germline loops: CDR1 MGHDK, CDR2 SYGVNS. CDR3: CASRQAGNYNEQFF. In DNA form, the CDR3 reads TGTGCCAGCAGACAAGCGGGGAACTACAATGAGCAGTTCTTC. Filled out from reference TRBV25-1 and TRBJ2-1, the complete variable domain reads EADIYQTPRYLVIGTGKKITLECSQTMGHDKMYWYQQDPGMELHLIHYSYGVNSTEKGDLSSESTVSRIRTEHFPLTLESARPSHTSQYLCASRQAGNYNEQFFGPGTRLTVL.

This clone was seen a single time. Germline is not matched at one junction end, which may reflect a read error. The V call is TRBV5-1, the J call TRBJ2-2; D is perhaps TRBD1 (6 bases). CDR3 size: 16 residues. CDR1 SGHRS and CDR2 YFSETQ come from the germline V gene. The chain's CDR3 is CASSLTGFANAGELFF. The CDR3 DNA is TGCGCCAGCAGCTTGACAGGGTTCGCGAACGCCGGGGAGCTGTTTTTT.

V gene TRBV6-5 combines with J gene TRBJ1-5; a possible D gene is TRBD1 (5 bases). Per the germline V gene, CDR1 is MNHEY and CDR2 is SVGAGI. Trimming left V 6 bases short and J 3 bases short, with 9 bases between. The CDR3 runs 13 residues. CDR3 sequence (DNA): TGTGCCAGCAGAGACAGATACAATCAGCCCCAGCATTTT. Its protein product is CASRDRYNQPQHF.

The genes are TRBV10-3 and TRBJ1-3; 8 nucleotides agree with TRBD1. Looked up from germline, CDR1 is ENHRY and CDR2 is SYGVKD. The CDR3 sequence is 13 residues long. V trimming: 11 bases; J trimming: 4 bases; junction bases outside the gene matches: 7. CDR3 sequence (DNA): TGTGCCGCAGGACAGGGAGGCGGAAACACCATATATTTT. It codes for CAAGQGGGNTIYF.

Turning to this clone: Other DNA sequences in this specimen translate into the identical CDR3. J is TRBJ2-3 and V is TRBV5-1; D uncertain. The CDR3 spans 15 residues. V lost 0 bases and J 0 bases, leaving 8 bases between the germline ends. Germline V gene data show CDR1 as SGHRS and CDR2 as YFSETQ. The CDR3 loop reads CASSLGGTSTDTQYF. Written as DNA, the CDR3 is TGCGCCAGCAGCTTGGGAGGAACTAGCACAGATACGCAGTATTTT.